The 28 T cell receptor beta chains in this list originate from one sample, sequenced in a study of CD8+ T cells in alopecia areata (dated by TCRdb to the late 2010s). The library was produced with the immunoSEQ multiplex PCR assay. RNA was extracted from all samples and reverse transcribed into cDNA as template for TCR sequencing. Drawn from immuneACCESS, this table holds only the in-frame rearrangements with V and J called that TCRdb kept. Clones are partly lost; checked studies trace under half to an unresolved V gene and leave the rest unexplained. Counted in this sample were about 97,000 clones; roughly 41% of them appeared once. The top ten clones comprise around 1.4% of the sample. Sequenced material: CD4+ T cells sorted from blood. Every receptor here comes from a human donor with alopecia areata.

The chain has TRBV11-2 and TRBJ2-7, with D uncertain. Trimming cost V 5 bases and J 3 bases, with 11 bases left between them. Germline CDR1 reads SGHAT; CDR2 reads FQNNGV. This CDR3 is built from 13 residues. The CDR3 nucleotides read TGTGCCAGCAGCCTTACCGCTGGCTACGAGCAGTACTTC. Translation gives CASSLTAGYEQYF.

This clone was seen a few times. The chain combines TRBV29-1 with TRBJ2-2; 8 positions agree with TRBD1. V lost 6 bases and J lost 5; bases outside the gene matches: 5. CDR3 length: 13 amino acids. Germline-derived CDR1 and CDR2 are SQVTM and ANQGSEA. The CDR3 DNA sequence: TGCAGCGTCCACAGGGGGAGTACCGGGGAGCTGTTTTTT. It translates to CSVHRGSTGELFF.

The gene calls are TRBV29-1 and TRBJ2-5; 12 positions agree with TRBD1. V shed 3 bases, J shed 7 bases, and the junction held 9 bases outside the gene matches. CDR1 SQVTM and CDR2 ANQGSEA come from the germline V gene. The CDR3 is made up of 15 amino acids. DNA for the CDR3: TGCAGCGTTGAGCCGGGACAGGGGGCGGTAGGGACCCAGTACTTC. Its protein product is CSVEPGQGAVGTQYF.

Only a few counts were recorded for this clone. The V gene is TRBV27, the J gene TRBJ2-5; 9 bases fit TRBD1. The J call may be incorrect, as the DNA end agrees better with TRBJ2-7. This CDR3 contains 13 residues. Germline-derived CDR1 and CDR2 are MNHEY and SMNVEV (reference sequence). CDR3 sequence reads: CASKGQGKYEQYF. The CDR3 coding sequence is TGTGCCAGCAAGGGACAGGGAAAGTACGAGCAGTACTTC.

CDR3 bases: TGCGCCAGCAGCTTGGGTTGGTCAGGGGGCACAGATACGCAGTATTTT. It is translated as CASSLGWSGGTDTQYF. V gene TRBV5-1 combines with J gene TRBJ2-3; maybe TRBD1 (6 bases). In germline, CDR1 is SGHRS, CDR2 YFSETQ. V lost 0 bases and J 1 base, leaving 12 bases between the germline ends. The CDR3 has 16 amino acids. Together with reference TRBV5-1 and TRBJ2-3, the CDR3 gives the full variable domain: KAGVTQTPRYLIKTRGQQVTLSCSPISGHRSVSWYQQTPGQGLQFLFEYFSETQRNKGNFPGRFSGRQFSNSRSEMNVSTLELGDSALYLCASSLGWSGGTDTQYFGPGTRLTVL.

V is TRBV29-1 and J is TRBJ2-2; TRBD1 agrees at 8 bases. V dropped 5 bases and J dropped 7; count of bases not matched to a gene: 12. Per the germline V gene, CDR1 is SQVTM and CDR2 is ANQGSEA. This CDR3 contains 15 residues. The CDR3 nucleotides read TGCAGCGTTCGCCGTGACAGGGGAGGTGGCGGGGAGCTGTTTTTT. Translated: CSVRRDRGGGGELFF.

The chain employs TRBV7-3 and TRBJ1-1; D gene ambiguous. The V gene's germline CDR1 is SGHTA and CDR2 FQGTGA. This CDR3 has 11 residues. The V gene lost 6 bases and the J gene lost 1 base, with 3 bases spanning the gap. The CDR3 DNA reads TGTGCCAGCAGGGGGAACACTGAAGCTTTCTTT. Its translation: CASRGNTEAFF.

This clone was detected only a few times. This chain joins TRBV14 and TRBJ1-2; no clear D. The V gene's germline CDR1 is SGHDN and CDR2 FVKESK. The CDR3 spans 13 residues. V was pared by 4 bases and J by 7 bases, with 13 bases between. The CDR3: CASSLGPTFGYTF. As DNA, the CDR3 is TGTGCCAGCAGCCTTGGACCGACCTTTGGCTACACCTTC.

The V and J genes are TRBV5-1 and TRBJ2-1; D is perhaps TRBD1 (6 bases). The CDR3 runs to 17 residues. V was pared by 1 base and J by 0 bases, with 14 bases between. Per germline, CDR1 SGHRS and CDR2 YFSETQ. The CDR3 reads CASSLWSGVRSYNEQFF. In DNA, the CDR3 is TGCGCCAGCAGCTTGTGGTCAGGGGTACGCTCCTACAATGAGCAGTTCTTC. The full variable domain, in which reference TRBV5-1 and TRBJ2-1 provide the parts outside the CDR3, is KAGVTQTPRYLIKTRGQQVTLSCSPISGHRSVSWYQQTPGQGLQFLFEYFSETQRNKGNFPGRFSGRQFSNSRSEMNVSTLELGDSALYLCASSLWSGVRSYNEQFFGPGTRLTVL.

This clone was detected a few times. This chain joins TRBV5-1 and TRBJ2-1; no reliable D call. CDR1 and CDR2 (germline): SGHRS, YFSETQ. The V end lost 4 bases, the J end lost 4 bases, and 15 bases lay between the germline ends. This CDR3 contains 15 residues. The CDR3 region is CASSLSWWPYNEQFF. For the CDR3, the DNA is TGCGCCAGCAGCCTTTCATGGTGGCCTTACAATGAGCAGTTCTTC.

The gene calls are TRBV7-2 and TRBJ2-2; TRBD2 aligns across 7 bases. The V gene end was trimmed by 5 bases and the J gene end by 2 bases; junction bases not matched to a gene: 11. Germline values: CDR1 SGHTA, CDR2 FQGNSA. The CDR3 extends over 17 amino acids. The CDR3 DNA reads TGTGCCAGCAGCCTAACACTAGCGCCCCTTAACACCGGGGAGCTGTTTTTT. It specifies CASSLTLAPLNTGELFF. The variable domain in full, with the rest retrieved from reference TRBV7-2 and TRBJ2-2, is GAGVSQSPSNKVTEKGKDVELRCDPISGHTALYWYRQSLGQGLEFLIYFQGNSAPDKSGLPSDRFSAERTGGSVSTLTIQRTQQEDSAVYLCASSLTLAPLNTGELFFGEGSRLTVL.

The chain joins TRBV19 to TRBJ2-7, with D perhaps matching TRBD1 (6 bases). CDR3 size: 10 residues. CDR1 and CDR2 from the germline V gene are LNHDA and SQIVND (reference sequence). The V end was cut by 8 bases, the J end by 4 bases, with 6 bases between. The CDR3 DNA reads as TGTGCCAGTGGACAGTACGAGCAGTACTTC. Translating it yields CASGQYEQYF.

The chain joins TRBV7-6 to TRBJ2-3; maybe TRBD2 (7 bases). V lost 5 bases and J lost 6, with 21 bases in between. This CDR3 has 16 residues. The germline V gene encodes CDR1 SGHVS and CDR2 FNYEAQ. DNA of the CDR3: TGTGCCAGCAGCGTAGTCTCTATGGGGGGGCAGGATACGCAGTATTTT. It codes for CASSVVSMGGQDTQYF.

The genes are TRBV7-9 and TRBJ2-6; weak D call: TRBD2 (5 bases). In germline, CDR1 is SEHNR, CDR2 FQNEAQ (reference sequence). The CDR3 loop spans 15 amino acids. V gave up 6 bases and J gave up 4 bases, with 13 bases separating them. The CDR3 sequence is CASSWTWEGANVLTF. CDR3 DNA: TGTGCCAGCAGTTGGACTTGGGAAGGGGCCAACGTCCTGACTTTC.

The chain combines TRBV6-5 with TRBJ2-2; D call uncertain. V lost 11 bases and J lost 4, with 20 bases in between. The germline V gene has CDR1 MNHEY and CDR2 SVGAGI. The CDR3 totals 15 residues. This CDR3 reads CALPAIGLVTGELFF. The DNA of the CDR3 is TGTGCCTTACCCGCAATTGGTCTGGTCACCGGGGAGCTGTTTTTT.

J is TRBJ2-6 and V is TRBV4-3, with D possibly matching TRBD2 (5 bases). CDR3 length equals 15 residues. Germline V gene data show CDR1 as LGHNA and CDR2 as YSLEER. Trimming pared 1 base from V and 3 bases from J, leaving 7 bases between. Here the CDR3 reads CASSQAGFGANVLTF. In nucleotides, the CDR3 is TGCGCCAGCAGCCAAGCGGGGTTTGGGGCCAACGTCCTGACTTTC.

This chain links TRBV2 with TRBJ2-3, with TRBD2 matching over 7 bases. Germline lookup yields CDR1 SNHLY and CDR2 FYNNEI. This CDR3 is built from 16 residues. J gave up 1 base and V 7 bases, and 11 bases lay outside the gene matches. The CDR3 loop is CASKISSGIRTDTQYF. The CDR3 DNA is TGTGCCAGCAAAATTTCGAGCGGGATTCGCACAGATACGCAGTATTTT.

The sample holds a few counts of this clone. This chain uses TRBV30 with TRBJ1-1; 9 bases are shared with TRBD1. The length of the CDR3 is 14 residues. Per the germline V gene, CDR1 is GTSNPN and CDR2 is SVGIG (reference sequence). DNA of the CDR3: TGTGCACGGGGTTCGGTGACAGGGGGCACTGAAGCTTTCTTT. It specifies CARGSVTGGTEAFF.

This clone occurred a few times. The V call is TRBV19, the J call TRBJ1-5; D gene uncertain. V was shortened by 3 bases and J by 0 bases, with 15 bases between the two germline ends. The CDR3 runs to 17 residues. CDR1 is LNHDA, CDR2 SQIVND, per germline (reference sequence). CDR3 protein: CASSIQRLVYSNQPQHF. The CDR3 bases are TGTGCCAGTAGTATTCAACGTTTGGTTTATAGCAATCAGCCCCAGCATTTT.

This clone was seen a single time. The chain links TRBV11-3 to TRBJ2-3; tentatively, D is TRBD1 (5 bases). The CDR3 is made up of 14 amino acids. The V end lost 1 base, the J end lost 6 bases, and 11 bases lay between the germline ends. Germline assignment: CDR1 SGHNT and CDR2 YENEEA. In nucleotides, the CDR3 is TGTGCCAGCAGCTTAGGGTTCCCAGGGGATACGCAGTATTTT. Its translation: CASSLGFPGDTQYF.

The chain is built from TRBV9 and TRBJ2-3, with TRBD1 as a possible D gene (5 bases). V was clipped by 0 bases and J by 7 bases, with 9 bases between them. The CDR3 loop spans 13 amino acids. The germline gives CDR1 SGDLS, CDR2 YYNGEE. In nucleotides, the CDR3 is TGTGCCAGCAGCGTAGATGGGGCAAATACGCAGTATTTT. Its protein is CASSVDGANTQYF.

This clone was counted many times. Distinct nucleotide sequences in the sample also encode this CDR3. The CDR3 DNA reads TGTGCCAGTAGTATACCCGGCACGAACACTGAAGCTTTCTTT. Translation: CASSIPGTNTEAFF. This chain uses TRBV19 with TRBJ1-1, with D unclear. Trimming left V 2 bases short and J 1 base short, with 8 bases between. CDR1 is LNHDA and CDR2 is SQIVND in the germline V gene (reference sequence). The CDR3 extends over 14 amino acids.

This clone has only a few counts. This CDR3 is CAWSVRYQPQHF. In DNA, the CDR3 is TGTGCCTGGAGTGTACGATATCAGCCCCAGCATTTT. The chain joins TRBV30 to TRBJ1-5; no clear D gene. CDR1 and CDR2 from the germline V gene are GTSNPN and SVGIG (reference sequence). V lost 0 bases and J 5 bases, leaving 5 bases between the germline ends. The CDR3 runs to 12 residues.

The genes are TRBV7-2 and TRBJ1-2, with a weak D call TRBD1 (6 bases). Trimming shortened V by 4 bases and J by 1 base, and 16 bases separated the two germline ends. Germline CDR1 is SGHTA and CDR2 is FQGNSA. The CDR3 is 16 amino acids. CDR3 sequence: CASSSNNRALNYGYTF. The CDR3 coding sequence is TGTGCCAGCAGCTCTAATAACAGGGCACTTAACTATGGCTACACCTTC.

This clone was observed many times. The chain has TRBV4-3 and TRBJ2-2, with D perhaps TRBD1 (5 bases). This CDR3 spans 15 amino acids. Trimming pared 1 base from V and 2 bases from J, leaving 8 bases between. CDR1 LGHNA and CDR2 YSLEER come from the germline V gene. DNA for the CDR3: TGCGCCAGCAGCCAAGCGACAGTTAACACCGGGGAGCTGTTTTTT. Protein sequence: CASSQATVNTGELFF.

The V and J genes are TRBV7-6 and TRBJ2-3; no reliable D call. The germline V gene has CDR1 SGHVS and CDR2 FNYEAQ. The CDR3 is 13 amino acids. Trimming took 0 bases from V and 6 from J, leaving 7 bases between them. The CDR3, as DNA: TGTGCCAGCAGCTTAGCAATCGGGGATACGCAGTATTTT. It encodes CASSLAIGDTQYF.

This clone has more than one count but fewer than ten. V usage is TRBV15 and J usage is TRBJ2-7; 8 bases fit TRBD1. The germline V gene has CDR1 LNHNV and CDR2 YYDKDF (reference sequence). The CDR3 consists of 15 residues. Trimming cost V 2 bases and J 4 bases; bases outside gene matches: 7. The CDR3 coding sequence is TGTGCCACCAGCAGAACCCGGGACAGGTTTTACGAGCAGTACTTC. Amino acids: CATSRTRDRFYEQYF.

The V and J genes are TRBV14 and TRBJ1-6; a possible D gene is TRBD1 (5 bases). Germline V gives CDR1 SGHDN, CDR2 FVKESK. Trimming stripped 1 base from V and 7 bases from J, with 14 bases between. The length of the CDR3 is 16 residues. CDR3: CASSQVGAGWNSPLHF. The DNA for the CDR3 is TGTGCCAGCAGCCAAGTCGGGGCAGGGTGGAATTCACCCCTCCACTTT.